Presented here are 17 T cell receptor beta chains from one specimen sequenced in a study of identical twins. TCRdb re-called the 5' RACE reads through MiXCR, storing one row per CDR3 protein. The table records around 960,000 distinct CDR3 sequences, around 12% of them present only once. These data were also filed under a second study, of yellow fever vaccine responses in identical twins.

The material sequenced was PBMCs. The receptor source for this set is a woman between 18 and 29 years old in good health.

In this sample, this clonotype turned up a few times. V and J are TRBV4-2 and TRBJ2-1; 12 bases map to TRBD1. Trimming cost V 0 bases and J 10 bases; bases outside gene matches: 4. CDR1 and CDR2 (germline): LGHNA, YNFKEQ. The CDR3 is made up of 15 amino acids. Written as DNA, the CDR3 is TGTGCCAGCAGCCAAGAGGGACAGGGGGCTCGCGAGCAGTTCTTC. Residues: CASSQEGQGAREQFF.

The rearrangement links TRBV29-1 to TRBJ1-2; D gene ambiguous. Trimming removed 0 bases at V and 0 bases at J, with 11 bases between. This CDR3 has 15 residues. CDR1 is SQVTM, CDR2 ANQGSEA, per germline. The CDR3 DNA sequence: TGCAGCGTTGAAGATTGGGAAAGAGCTAACTATGGCTACACCTTC. This sequence encodes CSVEDWERANYGYTF.

The V gene is TRBV5-1, the J gene TRBJ2-3; 12 bases match TRBD2. The germline CDR1 and CDR2 sequences are SGHRS and YFSETQ. The CDR3 spans 19 residues. The trim removed 3 bases at V and 0 bases at J, leaving 11 bases unmatched. The CDR3 coding sequence is TGCGCCAGCAGCTCTCTAGCGGGAGGGCCACTCACTAGCACAGATACGCAGTATTTT. It codes for CASSSLAGGPLTSTDTQYF.

This chain links TRBV11-1 with TRBJ1-5; the match to TRBD1 covers 7 bases. Trimming cost V 5 bases and J 6 bases; bases outside gene matches: 19. Germline values: CDR1 SGHAT, CDR2 FQDESV (reference sequence). The CDR3 spans 18 residues. In DNA form, the CDR3 reads TGTGCCAGCAGCCATACCGGGGCAGGGGGATTATCGGCTCAGCCCCAGCATTTT. Its translation is CASSHTGAGGLSAQPQHF.

The CDR3 DNA reads TGCGCCAGCAGCAACGACAGGGGGGACATTCAGTACTTC. The encoded protein is CASSNDRGDIQYF. The chain links TRBV5-1 to TRBJ2-4; 9 nucleotides align to TRBD1. CDR3 length: 13 amino acids. Germline-derived CDR1 and CDR2 are SGHRS and YFSETQ. J was trimmed by 8 bases and V by 4 bases; bases with no gene match: 4.

This clonotype occurred a few times. The V call is TRBV7-2, the J call TRBJ2-1, with D unclear. The length of the CDR3 is 13 residues. V shed 4 bases and J shed 3 bases, with 7 bases lying between them. CDR1 is SGHTA, CDR2 FQGNSA, per germline. Here the CDR3 DNA reads TGTGCCAGCAGCTCTAGTGTCTACAATGAGCAGTTCTTC. It encodes CASSSSVYNEQFF. Drawing the rest from reference TRBV7-2 and TRBJ2-1, the complete variable domain is GAGVSQSPSNKVTEKGKDVELRCDPISGHTALYWYRQSLGQGLEFLIYFQGNSAPDKSGLPSDRFSAERTGGSVSTLTIQRTQQEDSAVYLCASSSSVYNEQFFGPGTRLTVL.

V is TRBV10-3 and J is TRBJ2-1, with 14 bases aligning to TRBD2. CDR3 length: 15 residues. With 6 bases clipped from V and 9 bases from J, the junction kept 7 bases outside the gene matches. In germline, CDR1 is ENHRY, CDR2 SYGVKD. In DNA form, the CDR3 reads TGTGCCATCAGAGGACTAGCGGGGGGAACAAGTGAGCAGTTCTTC. Amino acids: CAIRGLAGGTSEQFF.

The chain has TRBV2 and TRBJ2-3, with D possibly TRBD1 on 5 matching bases. CDR3 length: 14 residues. Germline V gives CDR1 SNHLY, CDR2 FYNNEI. V dropped 6 bases and J dropped 2 bases, with 12 bases sitting between them. Here the CDR3 reads CASSQGRVTDTQYF. The CDR3 bases are TGTGCCAGCAGCCAGGGAAGGGTCACAGATACGCAGTATTTT.

This clonotype turned up a few times. The chain links TRBV15 to TRBJ2-1, with TRBD2 as a possible D gene (5 bases). V lost 0 bases, J lost 1 base, and 13 bases lay in between. This CDR3 region has 17 residues. CDR1 is LNHNV and CDR2 is YYDKDF in the germline V gene (reference sequence). DNA for the CDR3: TGTGCCACCAGCAGAGAAAGTACTCGAGGGTCCTACAATGAGCAGTTCTTC. Amino acids: CATSRESTRGSYNEQFF.

This chain joins TRBV6-1 and TRBJ2-7; D tentatively fits TRBD1 or TRBD2 (6 bases each). The CDR3 contains 15 residues. Germline CDR1 and CDR2: MNHNS and SASEGT. V lost 1 base and J 5 bases, leaving 15 bases between the germline ends. The CDR3 spells CASSEGPGALNEQYV. CDR3 bases: TGTGCCAGCAGTGAAGGTCCGGGGGCGCTGAACGAGCAGTACGTC.

Worth noting for this clonotype: Mismatch with germline at one junction end may stem from a read error. The rearrangement uses TRBV3-1 and TRBJ1-1; possibly TRBD1 for D (6 bases). The CDR3 is 15 residues long. The germline CDR1 and CDR2 sequences are LGHDT and YNNKEL (reference sequence). The DNA of the CDR3 is TGTGCCACCAGCCAGACGGGGGCGGGGGAGGATGAAGCTTTCTTT. This codes for CATSQTGAGEDEAFF. Full variable domain (outside the CDR3, taken from reference TRBV3-1 and TRBJ1-1): DTAVSQTPKYLVTQMGNDKSIKCEQNLGHDTMYWYKQDSKKFLKIMFSYNNKELIINETVPNRFSPKSPDKAHLNLHINSLELGDSAVYFCATSQTGAGEDEAFFGQGTRLTVV.

This clonotype was seen more than once but under ten times. V gene TRBV20-1 combines with J gene TRBJ1-2; D might be TRBD1 (6 bases). CDR1 is DFQATT and CDR2 is SNEGSKA in the germline V gene (reference sequence). The CDR3 length is 11 residues. In nucleotides, the CDR3 is TGCCTTTCAGGGCTGGGGGGCGGCTACACCTTC. Translating it yields CLSGLGGGYTF.

The J gene is TRBJ1-1, the V gene TRBV28; D is unresolved. CDR1 is MDHEN and CDR2 is SYDVKM in the germline V gene. Between the trimmed V and J ends, which lost 5 bases and 1 base, there was a span of 8 bases. The CDR3 covers 13 residues. CDR3 in DNA: TGTGCCAGCAGTAGAGACAAGAACACTGAAGCTTTCTTT. Amino acid sequence: CASSRDKNTEAFF.

This clonotype has a handful of counts. The V and J genes are TRBV11-2 and TRBJ1-2, with a tentative D call TRBD1 (5 bases). Germline loops: CDR1 SGHAT, CDR2 FQNNGV. There are 15 residues in the CDR3. The V gene lost 4 bases and the J gene lost 0 bases, with 12 bases spanning the gap. In DNA, the CDR3 is TGTGCCAGCAGCTCTGTTTCAGGGTCTAACTATGGCTACACCTTC. Its protein is CASSSVSGSNYGYTF.

This clonotype was detected ten times or more. The chain combines TRBV20-1 with TRBJ2-4, with 7 nucleotides matching TRBD1. The length of the CDR3 is 16 residues. Germline lookup yields CDR1 DFQATT and CDR2 SNEGSKA (reference sequence). Trimming at V came to 0 bases and at J to 8 bases, leaving 13 bases not matched to a gene. CDR3 DNA sequence: TGCAGTGCTAGAGATGGGAGAGGGCCAGGGGGTTACATTCAGTACTTC. This translates into CSARDGRGPGGYIQYF.

V gene TRBV20-1 combines with J gene TRBJ2-1; the match to TRBD2 covers 8 bases. V trimming: 3 bases; J trimming: 4 bases; junction bases outside the gene matches: 8. CDR1 and CDR2 from the germline V gene are DFQATT and SNEGSKA (reference sequence). This CDR3 is 15 amino acids long. The CDR3 protein is CSASHLAGGYNEQFF. In nucleotides, the CDR3 is TGCAGTGCTAGCCATCTGGCGGGAGGATACAATGAGCAGTTCTTC.

Ten or more counts support this clonotype. This chain connects TRBV15 to TRBJ2-3, with a weak D call TRBD2 (6 bases). The CDR3 is made up of 16 amino acids. Trimming took off 0 bases at V and 8 bases at J, with 18 bases between the two ends. Germline V gene data show CDR1 as LNHNV and CDR2 as YYDKDF (reference sequence). CDR3 in amino acids: CATSRDGRGVLGTQYF. The CDR3 coding sequence is TGTGCCACCAGCAGAGACGGGCGGGGTGTATTGGGTACGCAGTATTTT.